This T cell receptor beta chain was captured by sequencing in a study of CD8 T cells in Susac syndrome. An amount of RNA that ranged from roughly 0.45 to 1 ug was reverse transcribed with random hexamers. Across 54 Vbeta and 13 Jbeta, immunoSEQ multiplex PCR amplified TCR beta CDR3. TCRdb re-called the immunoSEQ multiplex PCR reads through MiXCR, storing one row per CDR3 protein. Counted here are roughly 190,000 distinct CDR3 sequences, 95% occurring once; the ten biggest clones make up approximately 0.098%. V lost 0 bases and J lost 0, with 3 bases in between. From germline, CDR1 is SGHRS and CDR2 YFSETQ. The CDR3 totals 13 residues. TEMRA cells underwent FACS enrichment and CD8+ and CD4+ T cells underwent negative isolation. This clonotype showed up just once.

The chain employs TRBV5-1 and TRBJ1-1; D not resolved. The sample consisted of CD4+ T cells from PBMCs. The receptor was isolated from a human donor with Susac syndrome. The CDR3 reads CASSLELNTEAFF. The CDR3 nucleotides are TGCGCCAGCAGCTTGGAACTGAACACTGAAGCTTTCTTT.